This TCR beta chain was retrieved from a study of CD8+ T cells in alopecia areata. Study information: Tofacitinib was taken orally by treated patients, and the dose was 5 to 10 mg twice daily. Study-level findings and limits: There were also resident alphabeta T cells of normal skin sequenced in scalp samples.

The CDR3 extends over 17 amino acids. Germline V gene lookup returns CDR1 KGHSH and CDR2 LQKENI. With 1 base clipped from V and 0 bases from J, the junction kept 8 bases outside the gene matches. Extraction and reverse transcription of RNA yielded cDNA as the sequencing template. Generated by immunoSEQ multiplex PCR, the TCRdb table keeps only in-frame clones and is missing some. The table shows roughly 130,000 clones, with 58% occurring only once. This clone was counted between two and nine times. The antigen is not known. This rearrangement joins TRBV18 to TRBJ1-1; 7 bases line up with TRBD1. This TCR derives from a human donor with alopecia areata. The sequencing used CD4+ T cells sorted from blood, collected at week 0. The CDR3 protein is CASSPQGQSEMNTEAFF. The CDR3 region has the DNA TGTGCCAGCTCACCACAGGGACAGTCGGAAATGAACACTGAAGCTTTCTTT.